One and the same sample provided the 6 T cell receptor beta chains below, sequenced in a study of long-term antiretroviral therapy in people with HIV. It was version v3.0 of the immunoSEQ assay that was run at survey level. The repertoire was sequenced with immunoSEQ multiplex PCR; TCRdb's copy has only in-frame clones and lacks some. The sample has tens of thousands of clones, 70% to 90% seen once. The starting material was unsorted PBMCs, obtained approximately 2.7 years before starting antiretroviral therapy. These TCRs come from a woman aged 30 to 39 with HIV.

The chain has TRBV5-6 and TRBJ2-2; possible D gene TRBD2, 6 bases. The CDR3 is 14 amino acids. The V end lost 4 bases, the J end lost 4 bases, and 11 bases lay between the germline ends. The germline CDR1 and CDR2 sequences are SGHDT and YYEEEE. The chain's CDR3 is CASSAGGGTGELFF. The CDR3 DNA sequence: TGTGCCAGCAGCGCCGGGGGTGGCACCGGGGAGCTGTTTTTT.

There are a few counts of this clone. The chain links TRBV30 to TRBJ1-5; TRBD1 matches at 9 bases. CDR3 length: 14 residues. The junction had 2 bases not matched to a gene; V was cut back by 3 bases and J by 2 bases. CDR1 and CDR2 from the germline V gene are GTSNPN and SVGIG (reference sequence). CDR3 protein: CAWRGQGGNQPQHF. CDR3 coding DNA: TGTGCCTGGAGGGGACAGGGCGGCAATCAGCCCCAGCATTTT.

This clone was detected a few times. The chain joins TRBV6-5 to TRBJ1-2; no firm D call. Germline V gene sequence: CDR1 MNHEY, CDR2 SVGAGI. The CDR3 covers 15 residues. The V end was cut by 2 bases, the J end by 1 base, with 11 bases between. CDR3 coding DNA: TGTGCCAGCAGTTACAGGGATCGGCGTAACTATGGCTACACCTTC. This sequence encodes CASSYRDRRNYGYTF.

The V call is TRBV28, the J call TRBJ1-1; 7 nucleotides match TRBD1. The V gene's germline CDR1 is MDHEN and CDR2 SYDVKM. The ends lost 4 bases at V and 11 bases at J; junction bases unmatched: 10. The CDR3 runs 13 residues. DNA of the CDR3: TGTGCCAGCAGTTCAACAGGGGAATTGAGTGCTTTCTTT. It encodes CASSSTGELSAFF.

The rearrangement links TRBV5-1 to TRBJ2-7, with no clear D. Germline values: CDR1 SGHRS, CDR2 YFSETQ. Trimming removed 3 bases at V and 2 bases at J, with 6 bases between. The length of the CDR3 is 12 residues. DNA of the CDR3: TGCGCCAGCAGCTCTACGGCCTACGAGCAGTACTTC. Translation: CASSSTAYEQYF. The full variable domain, with the rest looked up from reference TRBV5-1 and TRBJ2-7, is KAGVTQTPRYLIKTRGQQVTLSCSPISGHRSVSWYQQTPGQGLQFLFEYFSETQRNKGNFPGRFSGRQFSNSRSEMNVSTLELGDSALYLCASSSTAYEQYFGPGTRLTVT.

The J gene is TRBJ1-4, the V gene TRBV2; TRBD1 matches 9 bases. The CDR3 has 14 residues. With V trimmed by 7 bases and J by 8 bases, 8 bases remained unmatched. Germline V gives CDR1 SNHLY, CDR2 FYNNEI. The CDR3 spells CASTRGTGFEKLFF. The DNA of the CDR3 is TGTGCCAGCACCCGGGGGACAGGGTTCGAAAAACTGTTTTTT. The variable domain in full, completed from reference TRBV2 and TRBJ1-4, reads EPEVTQTPSHQVTQMGQEVILRCVPISNHLYFYWYRQILGQKVEFLVSFYNNEISEKSEIFDDQFSVERPDGSNFTLKIRSTKLEDSAMYFCASTRGTGFEKLFFGSGTQLSVL.